This is a list of T cell receptor beta chains from one sample in a study of OX40 agonist ivuxolimab in advanced cancers. Only in-frame clones appear in the TCRdb table, and some are missing; sequencing was by immunoSEQ multiplex PCR. The sample holds about 48,000 clones, 70% to 85% seen once. The sequencing used CD4+ or CD8+ T cells sorted from blood, collected in a trial of the OX40 agonist ivuxolimab. The source is an adult with an advanced solid tumor such as melanoma, head and neck, liver or kidney cancer. The CDR3 runs from the conserved cysteine through the conserved F or W. Fields, in order: V gene, D gene, J gene, clone size, CDR3 DNA, CDR3 protein. The D gene is left open where the match is weak. Expanded clones get a size class; other rows say once, few or many, or leave the size out.

>TRBV6-6|-|TRBJ1-6|-
TGTGCCAGCAGTGTCCGCTATAATTCACCCCTCCACTTT
CASSVRYNSPLHF
>TRBV11-3|TRBD1|TRBJ2-2|-
TGTGCCAGCAGGCCGGGACAGGGCGTTACCGGGGAGCTGTTTTTT
CASRPGQGVTGELFF
>TRBV29-1|-|TRBJ1-3|-
TGCAGCGTTGAATTCCTTGGACTTGGGGGAACTGGAAACACCATATATTTT
CSVEFLGLGGTGNTIYF
>TRBV6-6|-|TRBJ1-5|once
TGTGCCAGCAGTTACTCGAGCAATCAGCCCCAGCATTTT
CASSYSSNQPQHF
>TRBV5-5|-|TRBJ1-5|once
TGTGCCAGCAGCTCAGGACAGATCAGCAATCAGCCCCAGCATTTT
CASSSGQISNQPQHF
>TRBV7-8|-|TRBJ1-2|-
TGTGCCAGCAGCTTTGGACAGTTTGGCGGCTACACCTTC
CASSFGQFGGYTF
>TRBV9|TRBD1|TRBJ1-1|once
TGTGCCAGCAGCGCCAGGGGGCAGAATGAAGCTTTCTTT
CASSARGQNEAFF
>TRBV11-2|TRBD2|TRBJ2-5|-
TGTGCCAGCAGCTTAGGTCAGCGGGGGGCCCAAGAGACCCAGTACTTC
CASSLGQRGAQETQYF
>TRBV2|-|TRBJ1-4|-
TGTGCCAGCACTCCGACTACCGGGACACGGAATGAAAAACTGTTTTTT
CASTPTTGTRNEKLFF
>TRBV2|-|TRBJ2-3|-
TGTGCCAGCAGTGAAGGACGGGAGCAGCAGTATTTT
CASSEGREQQYF
>TRBV2|-|TRBJ2-7|once
TGTGCCAGCAGTGACCTACGGGGCTCAAGCTCCTACGAGCAGTACTTC
CASSDLRGSSSYEQYF
>TRBV11-3|-|TRBJ2-2|-
TGTGCCAGCAGCCCAAGGGAGCCCCTTGGCACCGGGGAGCTGTTTTTT
CASSPREPLGTGELFF
>TRBV11-3|-|TRBJ1-1|-
TGTGCCAGCAGCTTAGGGACACCGAACACTGAAGCTTTCTTT
CASSLGTPNTEAFF
>TRBV4-1|-|TRBJ2-6|-
TGCGCCAGCAGCCAAGAGGGCTCTGGGGCCAACGTCCTGACTTTC
CASSQEGSGANVLTF
>TRBV5-6|-|TRBJ1-2|-
TGTGCCAGCAGCTGGGGGGCCCGGCCCCATGGCTACACCTTC
CASSWGARPHGYTF
>TRBV2|-|TRBJ1-2|-
TGTGCCAGGAAGGGCCGGGAAGGCTACACCTTC
CARKGREGYTF
>TRBV28|-|TRBJ1-5|-
TGTGCCAGCAGGGCAGGGTGGACTCAGCCCCAGCATTTT
CASRAGWTQPQHF
>TRBV11-2|-|TRBJ1-1|-
TGTGCCAGCAGCCAAACCAGGGGCACTGAAGCTTTCTTT
CASSQTRGTEAFF
>TRBV5-4|-|TRBJ2-1|-
TGTGCCAGCAGCTTCGGGACCCCTACCTACAATGAGCAGTTCTTC
CASSFGTPTYNEQFF
>TRBV19|TRBD1|TRBJ1-5|-
TGTGCCAGTAGTGGAACAGGGGTGGGGCAGCCCCAGCATTTT
CASSGTGVGQPQHF
>TRBV7-2|-|TRBJ1-3|-
TGTGCCAGCAGCGCCCCCTCTGGAAACACCATATATTTT
CASSAPSGNTIYF
>TRBV5-4|-|TRBJ1-3|-
TGTGCCAGCAGCCAAGGGTTTGTCTCTGGAAACACCATATATTTT
CASSQGFVSGNTIYF
>TRBV4-1|TRBD1|TRBJ1-6|few
TGCGCCAGCAGCCCGGGACAGGGTAATTCACCCCTCCACTTT
CASSPGQGNSPLHF
>TRBV7-2|TRBD2|TRBJ2-5|few
TGTGCCAGCAGCTTAGGCGGGGGAAGTTCAGAGACCCAGTACTTC
CASSLGGGSSETQYF
>TRBV9|-|TRBJ1-6|-
TGTGCCAGCAGCGTAGCACAGGCCATAGATTCACCCCTCCACTTT
CASSVAQAIDSPLHF
>TRBV5-1|-|TRBJ2-1|-
TGCGCCAGCAGCTCAGGGGGGGCCCCCTACAATGAGCAGTTCTTC
CASSSGGAPYNEQFF
>TRBV19|-|TRBJ2-3|once
TGTGCCAGTACCACCAGTGGTACAGATACGCAGTATTTT
CASTTSGTDTQYF
>TRBV19|TRBD1|TRBJ1-1|once
TGTGCCAGTCTGAATCCCAACAGGGGGCCGAACACTGAAGCTTTCTTT
CASLNPNRGPNTEAFF
>TRBV15|-|TRBJ1-1|-
TGTGCCCCTCCTGACGGAATGAACACTGAAGCTTTCTTT
CAPPDGMNTEAFF
>TRBV30|TRBD1|TRBJ2-7|once
TGTGCCTCTATTTTCCCGGGACAGGGTCCCAACGAGCAGTACTTC
CASIFPGQGPNEQYF
>TRBV6-1|TRBD1|TRBJ2-3|-
TGTGCCAGCAGTGACGCCAGGGGGCTCGGGACAGATACGCAGTATTTT
CASSDARGLGTDTQYF
>TRBV4-1|TRBD2|TRBJ2-5|-
TGCGCCAGCAGCCAAGATGCAGCGGGGGCCCAACAAGAGACCCAGTACTTC
CASSQDAAGAQQETQYF
>TRBV19|-|TRBJ1-5|-
TGTGCCAGTAGTTCGAGGGGCAGAGATAGCAATCAGCCCCAGCATTTT
CASSSRGRDSNQPQHF
>TRBV12-5|-|TRBJ1-1|-
TGTGCTAGTGCCTGGGGTAGACAACAGAACACTGAAGCTTTCTTT
CASAWGRQQNTEAFF
>TRBV5-4|-|TRBJ1-2|once
TGTGCCAGCAGCCGAGACACCTATGGCTACACCTTC
CASSRDTYGYTF
>TRBV5-4|-|TRBJ2-7|-
TGTGCCAGCGGCCTCCCGGAGGGCCAAATCTACGAGCAGTACTTC
CASGLPEGQIYEQYF
>TRBV28|-|TRBJ1-2|once
TGTGCCAGCAGTTTTGTCAGGGTCTATGGCTACACCTTC
CASSFVRVYGYTF
>TRBV18|-|TRBJ2-1|-
TGTGCCAGCTCACCAAGTAGTCGGGCTGAGCAGTTCTTC
CASSPSSRAEQFF
>TRBV10-3|TRBD1|TRBJ2-5|-
TGTGCCATCAGTGCGGGGACAGGGGTAGCGGAGACCCAGTACTTC
CAISAGTGVAETQYF
>TRBV27|-|TRBJ1-5|once
TGTGCCAGCAGTTATTTGAATCAGCCCCAGCATTTT
CASSYLNQPQHF
>TRBV9|-|TRBJ2-2|-
TGTGCCAGCAGCGTAGCTTGGGACACCGGGGAGCTGTTTTTT
CASSVAWDTGELFF
>TRBV4-2|-|TRBJ1-2|-
TGTGCCAGCAGCCAAGATCTAGACGTCTATGGCTACACCTTC
CASSQDLDVYGYTF
>TRBV11-2|-|TRBJ1-2|-
TGTGCCAGCAGCTTACCGGGGGTCACCTATGGCTACACCTTC
CASSLPGVTYGYTF
>TRBV18|-|TRBJ1-2|-
TGTGCCAGCTCATCCAAAATATATGGTGGCTACACCTTC
CASSSKIYGGYTF
>TRBV6-1|TRBD1|TRBJ2-7|-
TGTGCCAGCAGAGTCCCACAGGGGAGTGCCTACGAGCAGTACTTC
CASRVPQGSAYEQYF
>TRBV5-1|-|TRBJ2-7|-
TGCGCCAGCAGCTTGTCGGGGCGGCGTGCCTACGAGCAGTACTTC
CASSLSGRRAYEQYF
>TRBV19|-|TRBJ2-1|-
TGTGCCAGTAGTATAGCGGGCAGGGGAAACGCAAATGAGCAGTTCTTC
CASSIAGRGNANEQFF
>TRBV5-5|-|TRBJ1-4|-
TGTGCCAGCACCCAACCCTCGGGGGGTGGGAAACTGTTTTTT
CASTQPSGGGKLFF
>TRBV6-6|-|TRBJ1-1|-
TGTGCCACCCTGGGGAACACTGAAGCTTTCTTT
CATLGNTEAFF
>TRBV10-2|TRBD1|TRBJ2-7|-
TGCGCCAGCAGTGAGGTACAGGGGGGTGGAGAGCAGTACTTC
CASSEVQGGGEQYF
>TRBV6-1|TRBD1|TRBJ2-7|-
TGTGCCAGCAGTGAATTACCGACAGGGTCCGAGCAGTACTTC
CASSELPTGSEQYF
>TRBV30|-|TRBJ1-1|once
TGTGCCTGGAGCGCCGGGGGGAGGGCTGGCACTGAAGCTTTCTTT
CAWSAGGRAGTEAFF
>TRBV19|-|TRBJ1-5|once
TGTGCCAGTAGTATTCCCTTCAGCAATCAGCCCCAGCATTTT
CASSIPFSNQPQHF
>TRBV12-5|TRBD2|TRBJ2-1|-
TGTGCTAGTGGTTTGGGGACTAGTATTGAGCAGTTCTTC
CASGLGTSIEQFF
>TRBV5-1|TRBD1|TRBJ1-1|-
TGCGCCAGCAGTTCTGGGACAGGTTACACTGAAGCTTTCTTT
CASSSGTGYTEAFF